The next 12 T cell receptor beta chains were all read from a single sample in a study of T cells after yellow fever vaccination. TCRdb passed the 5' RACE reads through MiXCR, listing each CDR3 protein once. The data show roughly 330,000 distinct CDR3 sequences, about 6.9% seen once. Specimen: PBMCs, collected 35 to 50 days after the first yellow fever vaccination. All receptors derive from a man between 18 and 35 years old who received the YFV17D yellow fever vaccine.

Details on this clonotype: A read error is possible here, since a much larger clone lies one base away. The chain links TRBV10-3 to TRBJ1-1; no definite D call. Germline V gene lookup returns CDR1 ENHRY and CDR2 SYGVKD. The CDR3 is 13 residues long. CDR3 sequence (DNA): TGTGCCATCAGTGCTGCAGAGAACACTGAAGCTTCCTTT. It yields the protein CAISAAENTEASF.

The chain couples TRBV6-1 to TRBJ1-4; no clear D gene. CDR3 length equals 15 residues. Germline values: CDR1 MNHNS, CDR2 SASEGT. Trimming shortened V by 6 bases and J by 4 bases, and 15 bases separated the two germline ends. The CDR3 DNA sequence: TGTGCCAGCAGAAGAGACCCCTGGGGTAATGAAAAACTGTTTTTT. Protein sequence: CASRRDPWGNEKLFF.

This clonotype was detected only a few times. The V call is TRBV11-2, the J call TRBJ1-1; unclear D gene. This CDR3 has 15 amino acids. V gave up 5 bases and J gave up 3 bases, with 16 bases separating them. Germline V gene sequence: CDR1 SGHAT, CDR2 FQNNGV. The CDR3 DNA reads TGTGCCAGCAGCACAATTCAAGGGTTCTACACTGAAGCTTTCTTT. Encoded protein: CASSTIQGFYTEAFF.

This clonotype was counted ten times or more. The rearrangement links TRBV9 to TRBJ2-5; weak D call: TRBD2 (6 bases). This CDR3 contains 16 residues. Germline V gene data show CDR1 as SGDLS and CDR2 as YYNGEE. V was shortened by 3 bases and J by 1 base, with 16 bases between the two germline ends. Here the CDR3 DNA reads TGTGCCAGCAGCGCCCTAGGGGCGGGGCTCCAAGAGACCCAGTACTTC. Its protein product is CASSALGAGLQETQYF.

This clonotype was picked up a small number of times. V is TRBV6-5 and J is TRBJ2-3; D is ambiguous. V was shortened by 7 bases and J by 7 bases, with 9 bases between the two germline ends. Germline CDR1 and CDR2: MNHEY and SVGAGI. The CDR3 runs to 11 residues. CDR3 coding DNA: TGTGCCAGCACCCTACAAAATACGCAGTATTTT. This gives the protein CASTLQNTQYF.

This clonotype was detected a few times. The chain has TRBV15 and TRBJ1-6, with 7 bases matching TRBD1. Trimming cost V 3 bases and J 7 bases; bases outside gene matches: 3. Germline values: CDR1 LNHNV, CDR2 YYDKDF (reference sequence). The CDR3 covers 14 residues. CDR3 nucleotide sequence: TGTGCCACCAGCAGGCCAGGGGGAAATTCACCCCTCCACTTT. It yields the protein CATSRPGGNSPLHF.

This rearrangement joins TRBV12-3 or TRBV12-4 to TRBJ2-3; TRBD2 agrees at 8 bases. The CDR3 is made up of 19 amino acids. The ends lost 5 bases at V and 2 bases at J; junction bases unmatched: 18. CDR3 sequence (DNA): TGTGCCAGCAGTATTAGGAGGGGACTTCTAGCGGGTGACACAGATACGCAGTATTTT. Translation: CASSIRRGLLAGDTDTQYF.

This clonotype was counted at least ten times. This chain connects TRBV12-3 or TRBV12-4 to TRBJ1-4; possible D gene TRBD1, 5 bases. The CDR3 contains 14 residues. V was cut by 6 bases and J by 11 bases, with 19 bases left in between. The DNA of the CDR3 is TGTGCCAGCAGCTTATCTGGCGTGAGGGGTAAACTGTTTTTT. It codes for CASSLSGVRGKLFF.

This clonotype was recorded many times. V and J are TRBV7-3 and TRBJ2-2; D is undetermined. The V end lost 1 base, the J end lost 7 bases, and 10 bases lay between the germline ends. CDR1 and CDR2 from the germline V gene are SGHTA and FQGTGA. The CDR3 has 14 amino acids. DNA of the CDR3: TGTGCCAGCAGCTTAAATGGAGCGATCGGGGAGCTGTTTTTT. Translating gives CASSLNGAIGELFF. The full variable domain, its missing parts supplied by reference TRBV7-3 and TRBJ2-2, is GAGVSQTPSNKVTEKGKYVELRCDPISGHTALYWYRQSLGQGPEFLIYFQGTGAADDSGLPNDRFFAVRPEGSVSTLKIQRTERGDSAVYLCASSLNGAIGELFFGEGSRLTVL.

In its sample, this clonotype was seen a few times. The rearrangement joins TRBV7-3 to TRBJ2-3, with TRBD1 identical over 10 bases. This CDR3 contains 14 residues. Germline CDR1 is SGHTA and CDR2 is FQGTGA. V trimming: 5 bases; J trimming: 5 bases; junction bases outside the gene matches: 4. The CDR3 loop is CASSPGQGGDTQYF. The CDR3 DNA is TGTGCCAGCAGCCCAGGACAGGGGGGAGATACGCAGTATTTT.

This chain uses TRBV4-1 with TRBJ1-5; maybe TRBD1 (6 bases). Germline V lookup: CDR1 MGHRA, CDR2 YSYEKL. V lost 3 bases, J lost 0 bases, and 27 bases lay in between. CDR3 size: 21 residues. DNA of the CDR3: TGCGCCAGCAGCCAGGCCCTAAGGGGGGGGCAAGGAGCATATAGCAATCAGCCCCAGCATTTT. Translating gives CASSQALRGGQGAYSNQPQHF.

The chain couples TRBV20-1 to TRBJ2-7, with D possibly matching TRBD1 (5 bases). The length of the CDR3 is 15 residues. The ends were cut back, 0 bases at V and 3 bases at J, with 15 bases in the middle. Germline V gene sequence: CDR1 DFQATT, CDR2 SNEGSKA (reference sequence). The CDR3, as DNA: TGCAGTGCTAGAGATATTTCGGGTACAGGCTACGAGCAGTACGTC. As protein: CSARDISGTGYEQYV.